This passage covers 17 T cell receptor beta chains from one sample sequenced in a study of T cells in Graves' hyperthyroidism and ophthalmopathy (dated by TCRdb to between 2018 and 2021). Libraries were prepared through multiplex PCR. Data came from an Illumina HiSeq 2000. The TCR beta CDR3 regions were amplified from RNA transcripts. The first round of RT-PCR for the TCR CDR3 was performed with the HTBI primer set and the Qiagen OneStep RT-PCR kit. TCRdb redid the processing of the public reads, applying fastp at Q25 and MiXCR, and retained in-frame beta chains. Rows with a matching CDR3 protein are joined into one entry that keeps the most common DNA and genes. For this sample the table gives approximately 590,000 distinct CDR3 sequences, of which under 60% were detected only once. Just under 8.5% of the sample is in the top ten clones. Material for sequencing was peripheral blood or thyroid tissue (not recorded which). These receptors were collected from a woman younger than 30 with Graves' hyperthyroidism. Donor details come from another sample of the same person, matched by shared clones.

This clonotype was picked up a small number of times. The gene calls are TRBV12-3 or TRBV12-4 and TRBJ1-1; 8 nucleotides agree with TRBD1. This CDR3 has 14 amino acids. With V trimmed by 7 bases and J by 7 bases, 11 bases remained unmatched. The CDR3 is CASIKRQGSLEAFF. Written as DNA, the CDR3 is TGTGCCAGCATCAAGAGACAGGGGTCCCTTGAAGCTTTCTTT.

As for this clonotype: A read error is likely, as this CDR3 ends without the conserved phenylalanine or tryptophan. V gene TRBV5-1 combines with J gene TRBJ2-7; D tentatively reads TRBD1 or TRBD2 (5 bases each). Germline CDR1 and CDR2: SGHRS and YFSETQ. This CDR3 has 14 residues. Trimming shortened V by 3 bases and J by 6 bases, and 16 bases separated the two germline ends. DNA of the CDR3: TGCGCCAGCAGCTCCGGGACGCTGTTCACCGAGCAGTACCTC. It translates to CASSSGTLFTEQYL.

The V gene is TRBV4-3, the J gene TRBJ2-2; no reliable D call. Germline assignment: CDR1 LGHNA and CDR2 YSLEER. The CDR3 has 13 residues. V was trimmed by 2 bases and J by 7 bases, leaving 8 bases between them. CDR3 loop: CASSQRVIGELFF. The CDR3 nucleotides are TGCGCCAGCAGCCAAAGGGTTATCGGGGAGCTGTTTTTT.

V usage is TRBV20-1 and J usage is TRBJ1-2; a weak D match, TRBD1 (6 bases). This CDR3 is built from 13 residues. Trimming removed 3 bases at V and 5 bases at J, with 13 bases between. Germline V lookup: CDR1 DFQATT, CDR2 SNEGSKA (reference sequence). CDR3 nucleotide sequence: TGCAGTGCTAGGGGGAGAGGGGGGTATGGCTACACCTTC. Protein product: CSARGRGGYGYTF.

There are many counts of this clonotype. The rearrangement links TRBV20-1 to TRBJ2-7, with D unclear. Trimming took off 3 bases at V and 2 bases at J, with 11 bases between the two ends. The germline V gene has CDR1 DFQATT and CDR2 SNEGSKA (reference sequence). This CDR3 contains 13 residues. The CDR3 DNA sequence: TGCAGTGCTAGTGGCAGCGAGGCCTACGAGCAGTACTTC. Translating gives CSASGSEAYEQYF.

This clonotype has a count of ten or more. This chain connects TRBV24-1 to TRBJ2-7; D unclear. With 1 base removed from V and 7 bases from J, the gap between germline ends came to 10 bases. Germline loops: CDR1 KGHDR, CDR2 SFDVKD. This CDR3 region has 13 residues. In DNA, the CDR3 is TGTGCCACCAGTGATTTAAGCCACGGGGAGCAGTACTTC. The encoded protein is CATSDLSHGEQYF.

As concerns this clonotype: This may come from a read error, since a much larger clone is one base off. V is TRBV7-2 and J is TRBJ1-6; D ambiguous. Germline CDR1 and CDR2: SGHTA and FQGNSA. The CDR3 sequence is 13 residues long. The CDR3 bases are TGTGCCAGCAGCTTAATTATCGTTTCAGCCCTCCACTTT. This encodes CASSLIIVSALHF.

In this sample, this clonotype turned up a few times. This CDR3 reads CASSPLSGRDTEAFF. CDR3 DNA: TGTGCCAGCAGCCCCCTCTCAGGGCGGGACACTGAAGCTTTCTTT. The chain combines TRBV9 with TRBJ1-1, with a possible D match to TRBD1 (5 bases). The CDR3 totals 15 residues. V was shortened by 4 bases and J by 3 bases, with 16 bases between the two germline ends. Germline loops: CDR1 SGDLS, CDR2 YYNGEE.

The chain combines TRBV20-1 with TRBJ1-2; 9 nucleotides align to TRBD1. The ends lost 6 bases at V and 4 bases at J; junction bases unmatched: 9. Germline assignment: CDR1 DFQATT and CDR2 SNEGSKA (reference sequence). This CDR3 contains 14 residues. CDR3 region: CSARHRQGVYGYTF. In nucleotides, the CDR3 is TGCAGTGCACGGCACCGACAGGGGGTCTATGGCTACACCTTC.

This clonotype was seen ten or more times. The chain uses TRBV29-1 and TRBJ1-1, with no clear D. Germline CDR1 and CDR2: SQVTM and ANQGSEA. The CDR3 has 12 amino acids. The germline V and J ends were trimmed by 1 base and 4 bases, with 7 bases remaining between them. The CDR3 sequence: CSVEVGGTEAFF. CDR3 coding DNA: TGCAGCGTTGAAGTGGGTGGCACTGAAGCTTTCTTT.

The chain is built from TRBV9 and TRBJ1-1, with unresolved D. The germline V and J ends were trimmed by 3 bases and 11 bases, with 17 bases remaining between them. This CDR3 region has 13 residues. Germline CDR1 reads SGDLS; CDR2 reads YYNGEE. CDR3 region: CASSALAAEMAFF. The CDR3 region has the DNA TGTGCCAGCAGCGCCTTGGCAGCCGAAATGGCTTTCTTT. Full variable domain (rest looked up from reference TRBV9 and TRBJ1-1): DSGVTQTPKHLITATGQRVTLRCSPRSGDLSVYWYQQSLDQGLQFLIQYYNGEERAKGNILERFSAQQFPDLHSELNLSSLELGDSALYFCASSALAAEMAFFGQGTRLTVV.

About this clonotype: A read error may explain this, as a much larger clone is one base away. The rearrangement uses TRBV7-9 and TRBJ2-7; D remains ambiguous. The CDR3 runs 12 residues. Trimming took 4 bases from V and 3 from J, leaving 7 bases between them. The germline CDR1 and CDR2 sequences are SEHNR and FQNEAQ (reference sequence). The CDR3 DNA sequence: TGTGCCAGCAGCTGCCCCGGCTACGAGCAGTACTTC. Its translation: CASSCPGYEQYF.

The table lists this clonotype with a count of one. The V and J genes are TRBV7-9 and TRBJ2-6; D uncertain. This CDR3 comprises 15 residues. CDR1 and CDR2 (germline): SEHNR, FQNEAQ (reference sequence). With 0 bases removed from V and 3 bases from J, the gap between germline ends came to 6 bases. In DNA, the CDR3 is TGTGCCAGCAGCTTAGCGGTTGGTGGGGCCAACGTCCTGACTTTC. Its translation is CASSLAVGGANVLTF.

This chain links TRBV2 with TRBJ2-7; a possible D gene is TRBD2 (6 bases). Per the germline V gene, CDR1 is SNHLY and CDR2 is FYNNEI. This CDR3 comprises 13 residues. The V end was cut by 5 bases, the J end by 2 bases, with 10 bases between. The CDR3 DNA sequence: TGTGCCAGCAGTTTACGACTAGCCTACGAGCAGTACTTC. Translating gives CASSLRLAYEQYF.

The V gene is TRBV7-8, the J gene TRBJ1-3; no reliable D call. Trimming stripped 3 bases from V and 7 bases from J, with 7 bases between. CDR3 size: 12 residues. Germline V CDR1 and CDR2: SGHVS, FQNEAQ. The CDR3 sequence is CASSLGENTIYF. Here the CDR3 DNA reads TGTGCCAGCAGCTTGGGAGAGAACACCATATATTTT.

This chain links TRBV9 with TRBJ1-4; D remains ambiguous. Germline-derived CDR1 and CDR2 are SGDLS and YYNGEE. The germline V and J ends were trimmed by 0 bases and 4 bases, with 13 bases remaining between them. The CDR3 extends over 16 amino acids. Here the CDR3 DNA reads TGTGCCAGCAGCGTAGGATGGGAGCCCTTTAATGAAAAACTGTTTTTT. As protein: CASSVGWEPFNEKLFF.

This clonotype was recorded at least ten times. The chain couples TRBV2 to TRBJ2-5; 9 bases align to TRBD1. The CDR3 totals 14 residues. The V segment lost 7 bases and the J segment 5 bases; nucleotides outside the gene matches: 8. Germline V gene data show CDR1 as SNHLY and CDR2 as FYNNEI. CDR3 bases: TGTGCCAGCATGGGGGACAGGGTAGTTGAGACCCAGTACTTC. Encoded protein: CASMGDRVVETQYF.